The rows below give T cell receptor beta chains drawn from one sample of a study of T-cell memory formation after mild COVID-19. TCRdb analysed the 5' RACE reads with MiXCR anew, one entry per CDR3 protein. This table holds roughly 160,000 distinct CDR3 sequences, 11% found once. The material sequenced was PBMCs or a T cell subset sorted from them (not recorded which). The receptors were gathered from a man younger than 30 who had mild COVID-19 (a few samples of this study predate the infection). Cell type and time point are not known. The CDR3 runs from the conserved cysteine through the conserved F or W. A D gene is named only where the DNA matches it firmly. Only part of the rows carry a size: once, few, many, or a class if the clone is expanded.

>TRBV5-1|many|-|TRBJ1-4
CASSRGAATNEKLFF
TGCGCCAGCAGCCGGGGGGCCGCAACTAATGAAAAACTGTTTTTT
>TRBV7-8|few|-|TRBJ1-5
CASSLLFRRKGSQNQPQHF
TGTGCCAGCAGCTTATTATTTCGGCGTAAGGGTTCCCAGAATCAGCCCCAGCATTTT
>TRBV4-2|once|-|TRBJ2-3
CASSQGKGDTQYF
TGTGCCAGCAGCCAGGGTAAGGGAGATACGCAGTATTTT
>TRBV11-2|-|TRBD1|TRBJ2-5
CASSPRQGSETQYF
TGTGCCAGCAGCCCACGACAGGGGTCGGAGACCCAGTACTTC
>TRBV2|few|-|TRBJ2-7
CASSEQGETYEQYF
TGTGCCAGCAGTGAACAAGGTGAGACCTACGAGCAGTACTTC
>TRBV29-1|few|-|TRBJ1-2
CSVASRGWDGYTF
TGCAGCGTTGCCTCTAGGGGCTGGGATGGCTACACCTTC
>TRBV4-3|-|-|TRBJ1-1
CASSQGASEAFF
TGCGCCAGCAGCCAAGGGGCCTCTGAAGCTTTCTTT
>TRBV12-3/TRBV12-4|-|-|TRBJ1-5
CASRTQGRSNQPQHF
TGTGCCAGCAGGACCCAGGGCAGGAGCAATCAGCCCCAGCATTTT
>TRBV28|-|TRBD1|TRBJ1-2
CASRGTGLDYTF
TGTGCCAGCAGGGGGACAGGGTTGGACTACACCTTC
>TRBV2|-|TRBD1|TRBJ2-2
CATGTGPGELFF
TGTGCCACCGGGACAGGGCCCGGGGAGCTGTTTTTT
>TRBV29-1|-|-|TRBJ1-2
CSVEDPDRNYGYTF
TGCAGCGTTGAAGATCCTGACAGAAACTATGGCTACACCTTC
>TRBV20-1|few|TRBD2|TRBJ2-5
CSASLAGGPQETQYF
TGCAGTGCTAGCCTAGCGGGGGGGCCCCAAGAGACCCAGTACTTC
>TRBV2|-|-|TRBJ2-1
CASSEELYNEQFF
TGTGCCAGCAGTGAGGAACTTTACAATGAGCAGTTCTTC
>TRBV7-3|few|TRBD1|TRBJ1-6
CASSTGQDRPLHF
TGTGCCAGCAGCACAGGACAGGATAGGCCCCTCCACTTT
>TRBV5-1|once|-|TRBJ2-1
CASSPGGLYNEQFF
TGCGCCAGCAGCCCCGGTGGCCTCTACAATGAGCAGTTCTTC
>TRBV28|few|-|TRBJ1-1
CASTGPPVAFF
TGTGCCAGCACGGGACCCCCAGTTGCTTTCTTT
>TRBV4-1|few|TRBD2|TRBJ2-5
CASSPGGGWETQYF
TGCGCCAGCAGCCCCGGGGGGGGGTGGGAGACCCAGTACTTC
>TRBV18|many|-|TRBJ2-7
CASSTQPTGASYEQYF
TGTGCCAGCTCAACTCAACCAACCGGGGCCTCCTACGAGCAGTACTTC
>TRBV10-1|-|-|TRBJ1-1
CASRGSRGVSNTEAFF
TGCGCCAGCCGGGGGTCGAGGGGGGTTTCGAACACTGAAGCTTTCTTT
>TRBV4-3|few|-|TRBJ1-2
CASSQDSAGVGYGYTF
TGCGCCAGCAGCCAAGACTCGGCAGGGGTAGGATATGGCTACACCTTC
>TRBV7-2|few|TRBD1|TRBJ1-1
CASSLSWTGPAFF
TGTGCCAGCAGCTTATCGTGGACAGGGCCAGCTTTCTTT
>TRBV9|many|-|TRBJ2-1
CASSPWRGNYNEQFF
TGTGCCAGCAGTCCCTGGCGGGGAAACTACAATGAGCAGTTCTTC
>TRBV11-1|-|TRBD2|TRBJ2-5
CASSRTNRLAGGQETQYF
TGTGCCAGCAGCCGGACAAATAGACTAGCGGGGGGCCAAGAGACCCAGTACTTC
>TRBV6-5|-|-|TRBJ1-2
CASSYIGGGYTF
TGTGCCAGCAGTTACATCGGGGGTGGCTACACCTTC
>TRBV5-1|-|-|TRBJ2-2
CASSIPGTHTGELFF
TGCGCCAGCAGCATCCCCGGGACGCACACCGGGGAGCTGTTTTTT
>TRBV20-1|few|TRBD2|TRBJ2-1
CSVRVAGGNNEQFF
TGCAGTGTTCGGGTAGCGGGGGGAAACAATGAGCAGTTCTTC
>TRBV18|-|-|TRBJ2-3
CASSPGRTDTQYF
TGTGCCAGCTCACCGGGACGCACAGATACGCAGTATTTT
>TRBV6-6|few|-|TRBJ1-2
CASRAPGHSNYGYTF
TGTGCCAGCAGGGCCCCGGGACACAGTAACTATGGCTACACCTTC
>TRBV20-1|few|-|TRBJ2-3
CSARDDGTHPGNTQYF
TGCAGTGCTAGAGACGATGGGACACACCCGGGGAATACGCAGTATTTT
>TRBV29-1|many|TRBD1|TRBJ2-7
CSVVRDRDEQYF
TGCAGCGTGGTAAGAGACAGGGACGAGCAGTACTTC
>TRBV6-5|-|-|TRBJ1-4
CASSYSGSTNEKLFF
TGTGCCAGCAGTTACTCGGGGAGCACTAATGAAAAACTGTTTTTT
>TRBV7-2|-|-|TRBJ2-1
CASSLRRDSDEQFF
TGTGCCAGCAGCTTAAGGCGGGACAGTGATGAGCAGTTCTTC
>TRBV28|few|TRBD1|TRBJ1-5
CASIGQGYQPQHF
TGTGCCAGCATAGGACAGGGATATCAGCCCCAGCATTTT
>TRBV11-2|-|-|TRBJ2-3
CASSPGWGDTDTQYF
TGTGCCAGCAGTCCGGGGTGGGGGGACACAGATACGCAGTATTTT
>TRBV5-6|few|-|TRBJ1-1
CASSLYRRNTEAFF
TGTGCCAGCAGCTTGTACAGGAGGAACACTGAAGCTTTCTTT
>TRBV24-1|-|-|TRBJ2-1
CATSDSTGTTGLKFF
TGTGCCACCAGTGACTCAACCGGGACGACGGGGCTCAAGTTCTTC
>TRBV4-3|-|TRBD2|TRBJ2-5
CASSQDWTAGGPETQYF
TGCGCCAGCAGCCAAGACTGGACAGCGGGGGGGCCAGAGACCCAGTACTTC
>TRBV25-1|few|-|TRBJ2-1
CASASVTGTSYNEQFF
TGTGCCAGCGCGTCCGTGACAGGAACCTCCTACAATGAGCAGTTCTTC
>TRBV4-2|-|TRBD1|TRBJ1-6
CASSQRQGDFGSPLHF
TGTGCCAGCAGCCAGAGACAGGGGGATTTTGGTTCACCCCTCCACTTT
>TRBV19|few|-|TRBJ1-1
CASRRLEWETEAFF
TGTGCCAGTAGGAGATTGGAGTGGGAGACTGAAGCTTTCTTT
>TRBV30|-|-|TRBJ2-1
CAWKGQPYNEQFF
TGTGCCTGGAAGGGGCAGCCCTACAATGAGCAGTTCTTC
>TRBV6-5|many|TRBD1|TRBJ1-4
CASSFSTGGIEKLFF
TGTGCCAGCAGTTTCTCGACAGGGGGCATTGAAAAACTGTTTTTT
>TRBV18|few|TRBD2|TRBJ2-7
CASSPGTRLYEQYF
TGTGCCAGCTCACCCGGGACTAGACTTTACGAGCAGTACTTC
>TRBV7-9|-|-|TRBJ1-2
CASSLAQDPNPPHTF
TGTGCCAGCAGCTTAGCGCAGGATCCTAACCCCCCCCACACCTTC
>TRBV2|few|-|TRBJ2-6
CASSDRAGANVLTF
TGTGCCAGCAGTGACAGGGCTGGGGCCAACGTCCTGACTTTC
>TRBV29-1|many|-|TRBJ1-5
CSVAEGGGNQPQHF
TGCAGCGTTGCGGAGGGAGGAGGCAATCAGCCCCAGCATTTT
>TRBV6-1|few|-|TRBJ1-6
CASSLGPKGNSPLHF
TGTGCCAGCAGTCTCGGACCGAAGGGGAATTCACCCCTCCACTTT
>TRBV12-3/TRBV12-4|-|-|TRBJ1-1
CASSSKGTEAFF
TGTGCCAGCAGTTCAAAAGGGACTGAAGCTTTCTTT
>TRBV11-3|few|-|TRBJ2-1
CASSHTHNEQFF
TGTGCCAGCAGCCACACCCACAATGAGCAGTTCTTC
>TRBV11-2|-|-|TRBJ1-2
CASTQTFRASGYTF
TGTGCCAGCACCCAGACCTTCCGGGCCTCTGGCTACACCTTC
>TRBV27|many|-|TRBJ2-2
CASSPRGANTGELFF
TGTGCCAGCAGCCCCAGGGGGGCCAACACCGGGGAGCTGTTTTTT
>TRBV2|few|TRBD1|TRBJ1-5
CASSSPPGTGSNQPQHF
TGTGCCAGCAGTTCGCCGCCCGGGACAGGTAGCAATCAGCCCCAGCATTTT
>TRBV7-2|few|TRBD2|TRBJ2-5
CASSLAGTSAAGETQYF
TGTGCCAGCAGCTTAGCCGGGACTAGCGCCGCGGGGGAGACCCAGTACTTC
>TRBV10-3|-|-|TRBJ2-3
CAISESGGFYTDTQYF
TGTGCCATCAGTGAGTCTGGAGGGTTTTATACAGATACGCAGTATTTT
>TRBV5-1|many|TRBD2|TRBJ2-2
CASKLAESNTGELFF
TGCGCCAGCAAACTAGCGGAATCGAACACCGGGGAGCTGTTTTTT